This TCR beta chain was recorded in a study of lymphopenia after photon versus proton radiotherapy. Study-level points and caveats: Photon-treated patients lost naive T cells and TCR diversity; proton-treated stayed stable. Survival link was tested only in deceased patients; proton benefit remains a possibility. Post-nadir TCR diversity decline inversely tracked overall survival among those who died. After lymphocyte nadir, photon-treated repertoires showed oligoclonal expansion, especially CD8+ Temra.

In its sample, this clone was seen a few times. Its antigen is currently unknown. Measured with immunoSEQ multiplex PCR; TCRdb has only the in-frame clones, and not every one. Seen here are about 33,000 clones, about nine tenths observed once, and the top ten hold around 6.5%. Germline-derived CDR1 and CDR2 are MNHNS and SASEGT. Trimming removed 11 bases at V and 3 bases at J, with 18 bases between. This CDR3 has 14 amino acids. Sequenced material: peripheral blood, taken from a patient treated with photon-based radiotherapy. The receptor comes from a woman aged 45 to 65 with pancreatic cancer. The rearrangement uses TRBV6-1 and TRBJ2-3, with D possibly being TRBD1 (5 bases). The chain's CDR3 is CAVEGQGWTDTQYF. The DNA for the CDR3 is TGTGCCGTAGAAGGGCAGGGATGGACAGATACGCAGTATTTT.